This T cell receptor beta chain comes out of a study of radiotherapy plus CTLA-4 blockade in lung cancer. Note on this clone: The target antigen is unknown.

V lost 3 bases and J 0 bases, leaving 9 bases between the germline ends. The CDR3 has 15 amino acids. Germline V gives CDR1 SGHTA, CDR2 FQGNSA. Participants had chemo-refractory metastatic non-small-cell lung cancer and were treated with focal radiation plus ipilimumab CTLA-4 blockade. Study-wide points: In blood, after radiotherapy plus ipilimumab, tumor-derived TCR clones expanded.

Clones were read by immunoSEQ multiplex PCR, and TCRdb kept only the in-frame ones, dropping some. This sample has about 87,000 clones, with around nine tenths found just once. This clonotype was sampled from a human donor with non-small cell lung cancer that progressed on radiotherapy plus ipilimumab. Specimen: peripheral blood, collected from a patient treated with radiotherapy plus ipilimumab. The V and J genes are TRBV7-2 and TRBJ1-3, with D possibly matching TRBD1 (6 bases). CDR3 sequence (DNA): TGTGCCAGCAGCTTCGACAGGTACTCTGGAAACACCATATATTTT. Protein product: CASSFDRYSGNTIYF.